This passage covers 16 T cell receptor beta chains from one sample sequenced in a study of glioma-infiltrating T cells. Using RNA template, CDR3s of TCR alpha and beta were amplified with iRepertoire arm-PCR. TCRdb independently ran MiXCR on the multiplex PCR reads; one entry per CDR3 protein. The data hold 150,000 or so distinct CDR3 sequences, with approximately 39% observed a single time. Sequenced input: glioma tissue, nonneoplastic brain tissue, or PBMCs (not recorded which). The receptor source for this set is a human donor with low-grade glioma or glioblastoma, undergoing nonglioma brain surgery, or in good health (not recorded which).

The V gene is TRBV6-6, the J gene TRBJ1-1; the match to TRBD1 covers 9 bases. Germline V CDR1 and CDR2: MNHNY, SVGAGI (reference sequence). Germline trimming cut 1 base from V and 4 bases from J; bases unmatched to any gene: 10. There are 17 residues in the CDR3. CDR3 residues: CASSYLTGGRGGTEAFF. The CDR3 DNA sequence: TGTGCCAGCAGTTACTTGACAGGGGGGCGAGGGGGCACTGAAGCTTTCTTT.

The table lists this clonotype with a count of one. Being one base from a much bigger clone, this may be a read error. The rearrangement uses TRBV6-2 or TRBV6-3 and TRBJ2-3; tentative D call: TRBD1 (6 bases). Germline-derived CDR1 and CDR2 are MNHEY and SVGEGT. The CDR3 runs to 14 residues. Here the CDR3 DNA reads TGTGCCCGCAGTTACGAGTGGGGGCCAGATACGCAGTATTTT. Translated: CARSYEWGPDTQYF.

The chain links TRBV11-2 to TRBJ2-3; TRBD1 might be the D (6 bases). This CDR3 comprises 15 residues. The ends were cut back, 2 bases at V and 3 bases at J, with 12 bases in the middle. CDR1 is SGHAT and CDR2 is FQNNGV in the germline V gene. Written as DNA, the CDR3 is TGTGCCAGCAGCTTACGAGGGGGAGCGACAGATACGCAGTATTTT. Encoded protein: CASSLRGGATDTQYF.

This clonotype was seen only a few times. V and J are TRBV4-1 and TRBJ2-3, with 11 bases fitting TRBD1. The CDR3 loop spans 15 amino acids. The trim removed 2 bases at V and 5 bases at J, leaving 3 bases unmatched. In germline, CDR1 is MGHRA, CDR2 YSYEKL. The CDR3 is CASSQPGTGGDTQYF. The CDR3 DNA reads as TGCGCCAGCAGCCAACCCGGGACAGGGGGAGATACGCAGTATTTT.

This sequence joins TRBV24-1 and TRBJ2-1, with 7 bases aligning to TRBD2. The length of the CDR3 is 13 residues. V lost 8 bases and J lost 3; bases outside the gene matches: 3. Looked up from germline, CDR1 is KGHDR and CDR2 is SFDVKD. The CDR3 protein is CATTSGDYNEQFF. For the CDR3, the DNA is TGTGCCACCACTAGCGGAGACTACAATGAGCAGTTCTTC.

This chain joins TRBV3-1 and TRBJ1-1; D unclear. In germline, CDR1 is LGHDT, CDR2 YNNKEL (reference sequence). The CDR3 consists of 13 residues. The V gene lost 5 bases and the J gene lost 3 bases, with 10 bases spanning the gap. The CDR3 DNA follows: TGTGCCAGCAGCACAACGTTGGACACTGAAGCTTTCTTT. Its translation: CASSTTLDTEAFF.

The rearrangement links TRBV7-2 to TRBJ1-1; D uncertain. The CDR3 spans 11 residues. The germline V gene encodes CDR1 SGHTA and CDR2 FQGNSA. Between the trimmed V and J ends, which lost 2 bases and 6 bases, there was a span of 4 bases. In DNA, the CDR3 is TGTGCCAGCAGCTTACGTTCTGAAGCTTTCTTT. Translated, it gives CASSLRSEAFF.

V gene TRBV20-1 combines with J gene TRBJ1-5; 10 bases fit TRBD1. The V gene end was trimmed by 3 bases and the J gene end by 7 bases; junction bases not matched to a gene: 6. Per the germline V gene, CDR1 is DFQATT and CDR2 is SNEGSKA (reference sequence). The CDR3 totals 14 residues. The CDR3 DNA follows: TGCAGTGCTAGCCCCGGGACAGGGGACCAGCCCCAGCATTTT. It yields the protein CSASPGTGDQPQHF.

The rearrangement uses TRBV2 and TRBJ2-1; perhaps TRBD1 as D (6 bases). Germline CDR1 SNHLY, CDR2 FYNNEI. The CDR3 is 15 residues long. Trimming stripped 2 bases from V and 7 bases from J, with 15 bases between. The CDR3 sequence: CASSERRPGVNEQFF. For the CDR3, the DNA is TGTGCCAGCAGTGAACGTCGACCAGGGGTAAATGAGCAGTTCTTC.

The chain carries TRBV19 and TRBJ1-2; TRBD1 is a possible D gene (6 bases). Trimming left V 10 bases short and J 3 bases short, with 15 bases between. The CDR3 has 13 residues. In germline, CDR1 is LNHDA, CDR2 SQIVND (reference sequence). The CDR3 region is CATAGDGYYGYTF. The CDR3 bases are TGTGCCACCGCAGGGGACGGTTACTATGGCTACACCTTC. Variable domain in full (rest from reference TRBV19 and TRBJ1-2): DGGITQSPKYLFRKEGQNVTLSCEQNLNHDAMYWYRQDPGQGLRLIYYSQIVNDFQKGDIAEGYSVSREKKESFPLTVTSAQKNPTAFYLCATAGDGYYGYTFGSGTRLTVV.

This clonotype was counted many times. This chain joins TRBV20-1 and TRBJ2-1; D is ambiguous. The CDR3 covers 11 residues. Trimming cost V 0 bases and J 7 bases, with 4 bases left between them. Germline lookup yields CDR1 DFQATT and CDR2 SNEGSKA (reference sequence). In DNA form, the CDR3 reads TGCAGTGCTAGAGAATGGAATGAGCAGTTCTTC. It translates to CSAREWNEQFF.

V is TRBV4-1 and J is TRBJ1-5; no clear D. CDR1 is MGHRA and CDR2 is YSYEKL in the germline V gene. V was trimmed by 0 bases and J by 6 bases, leaving 9 bases between them. The CDR3 is 14 amino acids. The chain's CDR3 is CASSQDLLAQPQHF. DNA of the CDR3: TGCGCCAGCAGCCAAGATCTATTGGCTCAGCCCCAGCATTTT.

V usage is TRBV27 and J usage is TRBJ2-1; 7 bases align to TRBD2. Germline loops: CDR1 MNHEY, CDR2 SMNVEV (reference sequence). V lost 6 bases to trimming and J lost 3 bases; unmatched junction nucleotides: 11. This CDR3 is built from 16 residues. The CDR3 DNA reads TGTGCCAGCAGCCTCCTAAGGGCGGGAGACTACAATGAGCAGTTCTTC. Protein product: CASSLLRAGDYNEQFF.

Only a few counts were recorded for this clonotype. The chain has TRBV29-1 and TRBJ1-5; the match to TRBD1 covers 7 bases. The germline V gene encodes CDR1 SQVTM and CDR2 ANQGSEA. Germline trimming cut 6 bases from V and 4 bases from J; bases unmatched to any gene: 6. This CDR3 has 13 residues. For the CDR3, the DNA is TGCAGCGTAGCCGGGACAGCTAATCAGCCCCAGCATTTT. As protein: CSVAGTANQPQHF.

The chain employs TRBV20-1 and TRBJ2-3; TRBD1 might be the D (5 bases). Germline V gene data show CDR1 as DFQATT and CDR2 as SNEGSKA (reference sequence). The CDR3 runs 12 residues. V lost 4 bases, J lost 7 bases, and 12 bases lay in between. The CDR3: CSAKIGANTQYF. CDR3 nucleotides: TGCAGTGCTAAAATAGGGGCAAATACGCAGTATTTT.

The chain uses TRBV19 and TRBJ2-3; 9 bases match TRBD2. There are 15 residues in the CDR3. The V gene's germline CDR1 is LNHDA and CDR2 SQIVND (reference sequence). The J segment lost 5 bases and the V segment lost 5 bases, leaving 8 bases of the junction unmatched. CDR3 nucleotide sequence: TGTGCCAGTAGTTCCGTAGCGGGAGAAGGAGATACGCAGTATTTT. Protein product: CASSSVAGEGDTQYF.